The 10 T cell receptor beta chains listed next were all sequenced from one sample in a study of immune heterogeneity within non-small cell lung tumors. At 600 ng per sample, bulk tumor genomic DNA provided the template. Spaced far apart, several biopsies were taken from each primary tumor during surgery. Undergoing curative surgery were patients whose non-small cell lung cancer was untreated and newly diagnosed. A first 10-cycle multiplex round used 32 V-gene and 13 J-gene primers on TCR beta CDR3. TCRdb processed the multiplex PCR reads anew with MiXCR; each CDR3 protein has one entry. The sample shows some 15,000 distinct CDR3 sequences, about a third of them seen only once. Sequenced sample: lung tumor tissue. All receptors derive from a woman between 45 and 65 years old with non-small cell lung cancer.

This rearrangement joins TRBV20-1 to TRBJ1-5; the D gene is possibly TRBD1 (6 bases). The CDR3 spans 14 residues. Trimming left V 5 bases short and J 5 bases short, with 16 bases between. Germline V gene sequence: CDR1 DFQATT, CDR2 SNEGSKA (reference sequence). The CDR3 nucleotides are TGCAGTGCTCTCCCGGACAGCACGCATCAGCCCCAGCATTTT. Encoded protein: CSALPDSTHQPQHF.

In its sample, this clonotype ranks as medium-sized. The V gene is TRBV30, the J gene TRBJ2-7, with 7 positions matching TRBD2. The V and J ends lost 0 bases and 3 bases, in that order; junction bases with no gene match: 2. This CDR3 spans 13 amino acids. Germline CDR1 is GTSNPN and CDR2 is SVGIG (reference sequence). The CDR3 sequence: CAWSVIAGYEQYF. The CDR3 DNA follows: TGTGCCTGGAGTGTAATAGCGGGCTACGAGCAGTACTTC.

The genes are TRBV15 and TRBJ2-5, with TRBD2 matching over 7 bases. The CDR3 is 13 residues long. Germline CDR1 LNHNV, CDR2 YYDKDF (reference sequence). Unmatched junction bases numbered 2, after V lost 3 bases and J lost 4 bases. The chain's CDR3 is CATSRIAGETQYF. The CDR3 DNA is TGTGCCACCAGCAGGATAGCGGGAGAGACCCAGTACTTC.

The chain couples TRBV6-2 or TRBV6-3 to TRBJ2-2, with TRBD1 matching 7 bases. Germline CDR1 reads MNHEY; CDR2 reads SVGEGT. With 8 bases clipped from V and 4 bases from J, the junction kept 10 bases outside the gene matches. The CDR3 covers 15 residues. CDR3 bases: TGTGCCAGCCGCGCTTCGGCAGGGGGCACCGGGGAGCTGTTTTTT. Protein product: CASRASAGGTGELFF.

This clonotype was observed a single time. The chain recombines TRBV30 with TRBJ2-7; 12 bases are a match to TRBD2. Germline values: CDR1 GTSNPN, CDR2 SVGIG (reference sequence). This CDR3 is 15 amino acids long. The ends lost 2 bases at V and 2 bases at J; junction bases unmatched: 4. CDR3 nucleotide sequence: TGTGCCTGGAGTAAACGACTAGCGGGAGCCTACGAGCAGTACTTC. Residues: CAWSKRLAGAYEQYF.

At least ten counts were recorded for this clonotype. The chain combines TRBV20-1 with TRBJ2-3; 10 bases align to TRBD2. Germline CDR1 DFQATT, CDR2 SNEGSKA (reference sequence). The ends lost 6 bases at V and 5 bases at J; junction bases unmatched: 17. This CDR3 has 17 amino acids. The CDR3 is CSASTGTSERGGDTQYF. For the CDR3, the DNA is TGCAGTGCCTCAACCGGGACTAGCGAGAGAGGTGGAGATACGCAGTATTTT.

This clonotype was recorded many times. The rearrangement joins TRBV19 to TRBJ1-5; 7 nucleotides match TRBD1. The CDR3 runs 13 residues. V trimming: 9 bases; J trimming: 5 bases; junction bases outside the gene matches: 7. Germline lookup yields CDR1 LNHDA and CDR2 SQIVND (reference sequence). CDR3 amino acids: CASTRDSYQPQHF. In DNA, the CDR3 is TGTGCCAGCACACGGGACAGCTATCAGCCCCAGCATTTT.

This clonotype has just a few counts. This may be a read error, as it is one base from a much larger clone. This sequence joins TRBV6-1 and TRBJ2-1; D may be TRBD2 (6 bases). Germline V gene lookup returns CDR1 MNHNS and CDR2 SASEGT. This CDR3 region has 13 residues. The CDR3 sequence: CASRRGSVNEQLF. The CDR3 DNA follows: TGTGCCAGCCGGCGGGGATCAGTGAATGAGCAGCTCTTC.

The sample holds many counts of this clonotype. The chain links TRBV19 to TRBJ2-1, with D hard to call. Trimming cost V 5 bases and J 4 bases, with 9 bases left between them. Germline V gene data show CDR1 as LNHDA and CDR2 as SQIVND (reference sequence). The CDR3 covers 13 residues. CDR3 region: CASSLGSYNEQFF. DNA for the CDR3: TGTGCCAGTAGTTTGGGCAGTTACAATGAGCAGTTCTTC.

This clonotype was recorded many times. V gene TRBV6-1 combines with J gene TRBJ1-2; TRBD1 agrees at 7 bases. J was trimmed by 5 bases and V by 6 bases; bases with no gene match: 9. The CDR3 is made up of 14 amino acids. Germline values: CDR1 MNHNS, CDR2 SASEGT. Here the CDR3 reads CASRLTGPYYGYTF. In DNA, the CDR3 is TGTGCCAGCAGGTTGACAGGGCCCTATTATGGCTACACCTTC.